Each of the 30 T cell receptor beta chains below was sequenced from the same sample in a study of T cell repertoires in urothelial bladder cancer. The protocol was immunoSEQ multiplex PCR, while the TCRdb copy is restricted to in-frame clones and leaves out a portion. The sample shows 9,500 to 13,000 clones, around 65% of them seen only once. Input material: tumor-infiltrating cells from bladder cancer. Receptors originate from a human donor with a benign inflammatory bladder lesion.

This chain joins TRBV2 and TRBJ1-6; D gene unclear. The CDR3 extends over 15 amino acids. The germline CDR1 and CDR2 sequences are SNHLY and FYNNEI. V was trimmed by 2 bases and J by 0 bases, leaving 5 bases between them. CDR3 residues: CASSEQSSYNSPLHF. CDR3 bases: TGTGCCAGCAGTGAACAGAGCTCCTATAATTCACCCCTCCACTTT.

The chain uses TRBV2 and TRBJ2-3, with TRBD2 identical over 12 bases. Germline V CDR1 and CDR2: SNHLY, FYNNEI. The CDR3 sequence is 16 residues long. V shed 6 bases, J shed 5 bases, and the junction held 9 bases outside the gene matches. In nucleotides, the CDR3 is TGTGCCAGCAGCGCCCGACTAGCGGGGGCCGGAGATACGCAGTATTTT. Translated, it gives CASSARLAGAGDTQYF.

The chain has TRBV19 and TRBJ2-3, with TRBD2 matching 7 bases. The germline V gene has CDR1 LNHDA and CDR2 SQIVND (reference sequence). This CDR3 spans 12 amino acids. The V segment lost 8 bases and the J segment 3 bases; nucleotides outside the gene matches: 2. CDR3 in DNA: TGTGCCAGTTGGGGGGGGACAGATACGCAGTATTTT. It specifies CASWGGTDTQYF.

This chain links TRBV18 with TRBJ2-5; D could derive from TRBD1 or TRBD2 (5 bases each). The DNA end lines up better with TRBJ2-7; the J call may be wrong. The germline V gene has CDR1 KGHSH and CDR2 LQKENI. CDR3 length: 12 residues. The DNA of the CDR3 is TGTGCCAGCTCCTGGGGACCCTACGAGCAGTACTTC. Encoded protein: CASSWGPYEQYF.

The V and J genes are TRBV5-1 and TRBJ2-2, with D unclear. Per germline, CDR1 SGHRS and CDR2 YFSETQ. The V and J ends lost 2 bases and 2 bases respectively, with 10 bases between them. The CDR3 spans 15 residues. DNA for the CDR3: TGCGCCAGCAGCTTAGGAAGGTTAAACACCGGGGAGCTGTTTTTT. Amino acids: CASSLGRLNTGELFF.

The sample holds a few counts of this clone. The chain has TRBV7-9 and TRBJ2-1, with 8 bases identical to TRBD2. The CDR3 consists of 16 residues. V trimming: 2 bases; J trimming: 8 bases; junction bases outside the gene matches: 11. Germline V gives CDR1 SEHNR, CDR2 FQNEAQ (reference sequence). CDR3 residues: CASSLIGQGTRDEQFF. The CDR3 DNA follows: TGTGCCAGCAGCTTAATCGGGCAGGGGACTAGGGATGAGCAGTTCTTC.

V usage is TRBV4-1 and J usage is TRBJ2-5; 9 nucleotides line up with TRBD1. V was pared by 0 bases and J by 5 bases, with 4 bases of the junction left unmatched. Germline CDR1 MGHRA, CDR2 YSYEKL. The CDR3 has 15 amino acids. The chain's CDR3 is CASSQDGTGMETQYF. The CDR3 region has the DNA TGCGCCAGCAGCCAAGATGGGACAGGGATGGAGACCCAGTACTTC.

V is TRBV5-1 and J is TRBJ2-2; tentative D call: TRBD2 (6 bases). V shed 4 bases and J shed 3 bases, with 7 bases lying between them. Germline V lookup: CDR1 SGHRS, CDR2 YFSETQ. This CDR3 region has 13 residues. The DNA for the CDR3 is TGCGCCAGCAGCCAGCGGGACACCGGGGAGCTGTTTTTT. Amino acid sequence: CASSQRDTGELFF.

The chain employs TRBV27 and TRBJ2-3; TRBD2 agrees at 11 bases. This CDR3 contains 16 residues. Trimming removed 2 bases from V and 2 bases from J; junction bases left unmatched: 3. The germline V gene has CDR1 MNHEY and CDR2 SMNVEV (reference sequence). CDR3 sequence: CASSLTTSGDTDTQYF. CDR3 nucleotide sequence: TGTGCCAGCAGTTTAACGACTAGCGGGGACACAGATACGCAGTATTTT.

V is TRBV7-2 and J is TRBJ2-7; 7 nucleotides agree with TRBD2. Germline loops: CDR1 SGHTA, CDR2 FQGNSA. V lost 2 bases and J lost 7; bases outside the gene matches: 5. CDR3 size: 13 residues. CDR3 bases: TGTGCCAGCAGCTTACGACGGGGAGGGGAGCAGTACTTC. Its translation is CASSLRRGGEQYF.

V gene TRBV5-1 combines with J gene TRBJ2-7; the D is unclear. The CDR3 contains 13 residues. Germline V gene data show CDR1 as SGHRS and CDR2 as YFSETQ. Deletions cut 1 base from V and 5 bases from J, with 10 bases between. The CDR3 sequence is CASSLIPNDEQYF. Here the CDR3 DNA reads TGCGCCAGCAGCTTGATTCCTAACGACGAGCAGTACTTC.

The chain joins TRBV5-6 to TRBJ1-2; D is uncertain. Germline V gene lookup returns CDR1 SGHDT and CDR2 YYEEEE. The V and J ends lost 4 bases and 5 bases respectively, with 12 bases between them. The CDR3 length is 13 residues. The CDR3 bases are TGTGCCAGCAGCCCGGACCTTAATTATGGCTACACCTTC. Protein: CASSPDLNYGYTF.

The CDR3 region is CASSLAGDVYEQYF. The CDR3 DNA sequence: TGCGCCAGCAGCTTGGCCGGGGACGTATACGAGCAGTACTTC. The J gene is TRBJ2-5, the V gene TRBV5-1, with D perhaps TRBD1 or TRBD2 (5 bases each). Matching the DNA end better, TRBJ2-7 makes the J call doubtful. Germline V gives CDR1 SGHRS, CDR2 YFSETQ. This CDR3 comprises 14 residues.

The chain recombines TRBV7-9 with TRBJ1-1; D gene uncertain. The CDR3 runs to 13 residues. The germline CDR1 and CDR2 sequences are SEHNR and FQNEAQ (reference sequence). Trimming removed 5 bases from V and 2 bases from J, with 9 bases in between. The CDR3 sequence is CASSLVANTEAFF. The CDR3 region has the DNA TGTGCCAGCAGCCTCGTCGCAAACACTGAAGCTTTCTTT.

CDR3 protein: CSVERSGGRETQYF. CDR3 sequence (DNA): TGCAGCGTTGAAAGGTCAGGGGGCCGGGAGACCCAGTACTTC. The genes are TRBV29-1 and TRBJ2-5; 8 nucleotides align to TRBD1. J gave up 5 bases and V 2 bases, and 7 bases lay outside the gene matches. CDR1 is SQVTM, CDR2 ANQGSEA, per germline. CDR3 size: 14 residues. The whole variable domain, filled in from reference TRBV29-1 and TRBJ2-5, reads SAVISQKPSRDICQRGTSLTIQCQVDSQVTMMFWYRQQPGQSLTLIATANQGSEATYESGFVIDKFPISRPNLTFSTLTVSNMSPEDSSIYLCSVERSGGRETQYFGPGTRLLVL.

This clone was observed a handful of times. The V and J genes are TRBV7-3 and TRBJ2-2, with D hard to call. Looked up from germline, CDR1 is SGHTA and CDR2 is FQGTGA. Trimming stripped 2 bases from V and 0 bases from J, with 4 bases between. This CDR3 has 14 amino acids. This CDR3 reads CASSLHPNTGELFF. The CDR3 nucleotides are TGTGCCAGCAGCTTACATCCGAACACCGGGGAGCTGTTTTTT.

By proportion, this clone is large. The chain couples TRBV2 to TRBJ2-7; D is undetermined. CDR1 is SNHLY, CDR2 FYNNEI, per germline. The V and J ends lost 7 bases and 3 bases respectively, with 10 bases between them. The CDR3 is made up of 12 amino acids. In nucleotides, the CDR3 is TGTGCCAGCAACATCAACCACTACGAGCAGTACTTC. This codes for CASNINHYEQYF.

CDR3 amino acids: CASSGTALNQPQHF. The CDR3 nucleotides read TGTGCCAGCAGTGGGACAGCCCTCAATCAGCCCCAGCATTTT. J is TRBJ1-5 and V is TRBV6-1; possible D gene TRBD1, 6 bases. CDR3 length: 14 amino acids. Germline V gene lookup returns CDR1 MNHNS and CDR2 SASEGT. Between the trimmed V and J ends, which lost 4 bases and 3 bases, there was a span of 10 bases.

The chain is built from TRBV11-3 and TRBJ2-1, with TRBD1 identical over 10 bases. V lost 5 bases, J lost 9 bases, and 7 bases stayed unmatched. The CDR3 covers 14 residues. The germline CDR1 and CDR2 sequences are SGHNT and YENEEA. CDR3 in DNA: TGTGCCAGCAGCCCAAGGACAGGGGGGGGTGAGCAGTTCTTC. Amino acids: CASSPRTGGGEQFF.

The gene calls are TRBV7-3 and TRBJ2-1; D gene uncertain. Germline V gene sequence: CDR1 SGHTA, CDR2 FQGTGA. This CDR3 region has 16 residues. V was clipped by 4 bases and J by 3 bases, with 16 bases between them. The CDR3 protein is CASSSTRREIYNEQFF. CDR3 coding DNA: TGTGCCAGCAGCTCGACGCGACGAGAGATCTACAATGAGCAGTTCTTC. Using reference TRBV7-3 and TRBJ2-1 for the parts outside the CDR3, the full variable domain is GAGVSQTPSNKVTEKGKYVELRCDPISGHTALYWYRQSLGQGPEFLIYFQGTGAADDSGLPNDRFFAVRPEGSVSTLKIQRTERGDSAVYLCASSSTRREIYNEQFFGPGTRLTVL.

The rearrangement uses TRBV2 and TRBJ2-1, with D unresolved. Germline V gene sequence: CDR1 SNHLY, CDR2 FYNNEI. The CDR3 has 14 amino acids. Trimming cost V 6 bases and J 7 bases, with 16 bases left between them. The CDR3 loop reads CASRTDWAPNEQFF. In DNA form, the CDR3 reads TGTGCCAGCAGGACTGATTGGGCTCCTAATGAGCAGTTCTTC.

This chain links TRBV4-1 with TRBJ1-2; D not resolved. CDR1 MGHRA and CDR2 YSYEKL come from the germline V gene. V gave up 3 bases and J gave up 4 bases, with 9 bases separating them. CDR3 length: 13 amino acids. DNA for the CDR3: TGCGCCAGCAGCCATACCAGCAGCTATGGCTACACCTTC. Translated, it gives CASSHTSSYGYTF.

The CDR3 is CASSSTDPLSYNSPLHF. The CDR3 nucleotides are TGTGCCAGCTCATCGACAGACCCTCTTTCCTATAATTCACCCCTCCACTTT. V usage is TRBV18 and J usage is TRBJ1-6; maybe TRBD1 (5 bases). V lost 5 bases and J lost 1, with 15 bases in between. Germline loops: CDR1 KGHSH, CDR2 LQKENI. This CDR3 has 17 residues.

The chain uses TRBV13 and TRBJ2-2; 9 bases match TRBD2. Per germline, CDR1 PRHDT and CDR2 FYEKMQ (reference sequence). The CDR3 is 15 residues long. With V trimmed by 3 bases and J by 5 bases, 4 bases remained unmatched. The CDR3 protein is CASSLKRGDTGELFF. CDR3 sequence (DNA): TGTGCCAGCAGCTTGAAGCGGGGGGATACCGGGGAGCTGTTTTTT.

The chain carries TRBV18 and TRBJ1-1; D uncertain. The length of the CDR3 is 14 residues. Trimming removed 3 bases from V and 3 bases from J, with 11 bases in between. Germline CDR1 reads KGHSH; CDR2 reads LQKENI. CDR3 in DNA: TGTGCCAGCTCACCCCCTACTCGGGACACTGAAGCTTTCTTT. Residues: CASSPPTRDTEAFF. Complete variable domain (other parts from reference TRBV18 and TRBJ1-1): NAGVMQNPRHLVRRRGQEARLRCSPMKGHSHVYWYRQLPEEGLKFMVYLQKENIIDESGMPKERFSAEFPKEGPSILRIQQVVRGDSAAYFCASSPPTRDTEAFFGQGTRLTVV.

This clone showed up just a few times. The chain carries TRBV18 and TRBJ1-6; no definite D call. The CDR3 has 14 amino acids. Germline CDR1 reads KGHSH; CDR2 reads LQKENI. V lost 0 bases and J 7 bases, leaving 7 bases between the germline ends. The CDR3 protein is CASSPPGGNSPLHF. DNA for the CDR3: TGTGCCAGCTCACCACCAGGTGGCAATTCACCCCTCCACTTT.

The rearrangement links TRBV4-1 to TRBJ2-7; TRBD1 matches 9 bases. V lost 1 base, J lost 5 bases, and 9 bases stayed unmatched. This CDR3 contains 16 residues. CDR1 is MGHRA and CDR2 is YSYEKL in the germline V gene. CDR3 residues: CASSQGPGQGRNEQYF. The CDR3 coding sequence is TGCGCCAGCAGCCAAGGTCCGGGACAGGGACGAAACGAGCAGTACTTC.

V is TRBV11-3 and J is TRBJ1-1; perhaps TRBD1 as D (5 bases). V lost 1 base, J lost 6 bases, and 12 bases lay in between. The CDR3 length is 14 residues. Germline CDR1 is SGHNT and CDR2 is YENEEA. The CDR3 bases are TGTGCCAGCAGCTTAGGAACAGGAGCTTCTGAAGCTTTCTTT. It is translated as CASSLGTGASEAFF.

The chain joins TRBV11-3 to TRBJ2-5, with 11 bases aligning to TRBD2. The germline CDR1 and CDR2 sequences are SGHNT and YENEEA. The CDR3 sequence is 15 residues long. The V segment lost 3 bases and the J segment 5 bases; nucleotides outside the gene matches: 5. The CDR3 nucleotides read TGTGCCAGCAGCTTTAGCGGGGGGGTCGGGGAGACCCAGTACTTC. Encoded protein: CASSFSGGVGETQYF.

The V and J genes are TRBV4-1 and TRBJ1-6; 8 nucleotides line up with TRBD1. The CDR3 length is 16 residues. From germline, CDR1 is MGHRA and CDR2 YSYEKL. The trim removed 0 bases at V and 7 bases at J, leaving 5 bases unmatched. The CDR3 DNA is TGCGCCAGCAGCCAAGATGGACAGGGATTAAATTCACCCCTCCACTTT. Its protein product is CASSQDGQGLNSPLHF.